This T cell receptor beta chain was captured in a study of cytomegalovirus exposure and HLA in healthy donors. Whole-study findings and limits: For most TCR sequences rarity was the rule, although some public TCRs occurred in many donors.

The data were produced by immunoSEQ multiplex PCR, yet TCRdb's version contains in-frame clones alone and is incomplete. The table lists over 250,000 clones, around 86% of them singletons. With respect to this clone: Its matching antigen is unknown.

Trimming removed 1 base from V and 5 bases from J; junction bases left unmatched: 2. The CDR3 length is 14 residues. CDR1 SEHNR and CDR2 FQNEAQ come from the germline V gene (reference sequence). While the first cohort had fewer than 850 subjects, the donors belonged to the separate validation cohort of 100 to 150 subjects. The sample taken for sequencing was PBMCs. The rearrangement joins TRBV7-9 to TRBJ2-7; 10 bases map to TRBD1. This receptor was taken from a woman between 18 and 29 years old in good health and CMV-seronegative. The CDR3 DNA reads as TGTGCCAGCAGCTTAGGACAGGGGGCCGACGAGCAGTACTTC. This sequence encodes CASSLGQGADEQYF.